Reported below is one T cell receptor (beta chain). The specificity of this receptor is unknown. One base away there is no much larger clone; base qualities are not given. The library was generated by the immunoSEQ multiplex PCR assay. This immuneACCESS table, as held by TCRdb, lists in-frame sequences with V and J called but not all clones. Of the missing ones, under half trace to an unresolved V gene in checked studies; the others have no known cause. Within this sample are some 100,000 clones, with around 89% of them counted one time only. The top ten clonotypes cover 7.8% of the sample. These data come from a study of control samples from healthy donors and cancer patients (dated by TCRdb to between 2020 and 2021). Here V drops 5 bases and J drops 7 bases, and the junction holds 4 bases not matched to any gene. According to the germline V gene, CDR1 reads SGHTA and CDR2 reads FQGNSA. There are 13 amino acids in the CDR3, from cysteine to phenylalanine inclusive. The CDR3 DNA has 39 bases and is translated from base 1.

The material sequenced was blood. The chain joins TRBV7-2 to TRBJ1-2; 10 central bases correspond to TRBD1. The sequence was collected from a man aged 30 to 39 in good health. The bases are TGTGCCAGCAGCGGCCGGGACAGGGGTGGCTACACCTTC. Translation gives CASSGRDRGGYTF.